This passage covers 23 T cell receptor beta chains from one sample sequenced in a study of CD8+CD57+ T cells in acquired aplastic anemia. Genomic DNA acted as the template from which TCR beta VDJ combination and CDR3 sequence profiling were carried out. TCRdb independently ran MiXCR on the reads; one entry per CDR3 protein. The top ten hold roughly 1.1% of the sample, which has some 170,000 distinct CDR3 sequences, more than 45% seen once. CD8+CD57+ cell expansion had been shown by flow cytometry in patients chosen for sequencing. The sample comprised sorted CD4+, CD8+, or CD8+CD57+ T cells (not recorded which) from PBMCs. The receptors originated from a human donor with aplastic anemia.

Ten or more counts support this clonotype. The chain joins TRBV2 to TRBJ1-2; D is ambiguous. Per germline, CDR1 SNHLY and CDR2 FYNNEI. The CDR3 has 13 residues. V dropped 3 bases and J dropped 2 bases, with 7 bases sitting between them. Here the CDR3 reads CASSETPNYGYTF. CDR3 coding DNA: TGTGCCAGCAGTGAGACACCGAACTATGGCTACACCTTC.

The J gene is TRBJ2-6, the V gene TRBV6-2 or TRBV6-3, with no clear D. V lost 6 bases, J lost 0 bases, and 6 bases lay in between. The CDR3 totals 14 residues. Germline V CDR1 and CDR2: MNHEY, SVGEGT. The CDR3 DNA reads TGTGCCAGCAGCACCGACTCTGGGGCCAACGTCCTGACTTTC. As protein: CASSTDSGANVLTF.

CDR3 protein: CASSLDLLQGLWNTGELFF. For the CDR3, the DNA is TGTGCCAGCAGCTTGGACTTGTTACAGGGATTATGGAACACCGGGGAGCTGTTTTTT. This chain uses TRBV5-4 with TRBJ2-2; tentatively, D is TRBD1 (6 bases). Germline values: CDR1 SGHNT, CDR2 YYREEE (reference sequence). V was cut by 0 bases and J by 1 base, with 19 bases left in between. CDR3 length: 19 residues.

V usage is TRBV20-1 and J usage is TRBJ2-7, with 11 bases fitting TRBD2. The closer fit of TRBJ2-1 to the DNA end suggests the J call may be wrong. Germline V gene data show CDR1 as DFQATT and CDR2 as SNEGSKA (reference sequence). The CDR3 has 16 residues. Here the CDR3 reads CSARFPASGGLNEQFF. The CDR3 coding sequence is TGCAGTGCTAGATTTCCGGCTAGCGGGGGGCTCAATGAGCAGTTCTTC.

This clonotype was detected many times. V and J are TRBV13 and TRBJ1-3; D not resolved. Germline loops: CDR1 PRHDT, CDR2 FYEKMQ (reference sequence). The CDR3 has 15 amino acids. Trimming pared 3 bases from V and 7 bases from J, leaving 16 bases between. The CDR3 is CASSLTDVGINTIYF. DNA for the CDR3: TGTGCCAGCAGCTTGACGGACGTAGGAATTAACACCATATATTTT.

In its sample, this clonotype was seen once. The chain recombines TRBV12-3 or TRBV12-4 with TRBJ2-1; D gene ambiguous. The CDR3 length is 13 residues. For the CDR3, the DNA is TGTGCTAGAATGCAGGTCTCCTACAATGAGCAGTTCTTC. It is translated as CARMQVSYNEQFF.

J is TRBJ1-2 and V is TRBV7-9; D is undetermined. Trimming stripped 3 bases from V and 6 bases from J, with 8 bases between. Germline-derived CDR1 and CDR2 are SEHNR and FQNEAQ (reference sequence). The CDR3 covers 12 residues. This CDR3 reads CASSLDANGYTF. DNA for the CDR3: TGTGCCAGCAGCTTGGACGCGAATGGCTACACCTTC.

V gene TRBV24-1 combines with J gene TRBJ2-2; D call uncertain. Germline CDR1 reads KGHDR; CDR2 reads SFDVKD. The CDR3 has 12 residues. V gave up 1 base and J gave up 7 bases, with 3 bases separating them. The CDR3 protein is CATSDFGGELFF. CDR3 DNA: TGTGCCACCAGTGATTTCGGCGGGGAGCTGTTTTTT.

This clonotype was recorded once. DNA for the CDR3: TGTGCCATCAGTGAGTGGCAGGGGGCGGCCGATAATTCACCCCTCCACTTT. This sequence encodes CAISEWQGAADNSPLHF. The rearrangement uses TRBV10-3 and TRBJ1-6, with 8 bases lining up with TRBD1. Germline CDR1 ENHRY, CDR2 SYGVKD. This CDR3 region has 17 residues. After removal of 1 base from V and 5 bases from J, the junction contained 7 bases not matched to a gene.

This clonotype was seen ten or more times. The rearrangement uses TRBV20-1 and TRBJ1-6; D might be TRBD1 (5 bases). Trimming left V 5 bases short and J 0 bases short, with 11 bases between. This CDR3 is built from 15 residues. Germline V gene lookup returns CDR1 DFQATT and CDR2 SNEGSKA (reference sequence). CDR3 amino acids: CSAFRGVSYNSPLHF. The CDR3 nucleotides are TGCAGTGCTTTTAGGGGAGTCTCCTATAATTCACCCCTCCACTTT.

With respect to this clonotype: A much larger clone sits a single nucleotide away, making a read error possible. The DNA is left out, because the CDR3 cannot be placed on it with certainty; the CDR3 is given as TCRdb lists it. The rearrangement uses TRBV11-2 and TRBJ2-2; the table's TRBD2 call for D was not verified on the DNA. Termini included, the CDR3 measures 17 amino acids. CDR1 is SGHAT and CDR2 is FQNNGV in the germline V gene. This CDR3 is CASSLVGGGAYTGEPFF.

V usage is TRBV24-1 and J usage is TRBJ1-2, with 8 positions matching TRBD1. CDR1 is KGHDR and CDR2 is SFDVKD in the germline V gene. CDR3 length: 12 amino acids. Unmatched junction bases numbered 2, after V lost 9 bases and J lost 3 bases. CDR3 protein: CATQDRDYGYTF. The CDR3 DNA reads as TGTGCCACCCAGGACAGGGACTATGGCTACACCTTC.

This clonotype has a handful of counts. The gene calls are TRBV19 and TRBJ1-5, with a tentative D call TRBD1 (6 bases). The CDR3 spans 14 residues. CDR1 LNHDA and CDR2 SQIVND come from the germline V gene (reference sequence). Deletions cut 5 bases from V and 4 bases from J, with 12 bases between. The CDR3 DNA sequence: TGTGCCAGTAGTTTAACAGGGCAAAATCAGCCCCAGCATTTT. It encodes CASSLTGQNQPQHF.

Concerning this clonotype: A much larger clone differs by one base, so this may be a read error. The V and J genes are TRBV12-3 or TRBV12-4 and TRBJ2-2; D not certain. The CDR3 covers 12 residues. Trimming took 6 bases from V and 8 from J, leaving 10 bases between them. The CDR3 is CASSPGRGELFF. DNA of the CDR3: TGTGCCAGCAGCCCCGGACGGGGGGAGCTGTTTTTT.

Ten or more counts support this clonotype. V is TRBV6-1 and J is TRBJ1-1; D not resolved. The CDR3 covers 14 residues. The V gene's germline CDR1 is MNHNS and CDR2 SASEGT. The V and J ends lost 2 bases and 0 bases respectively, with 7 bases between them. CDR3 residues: CASSERVVNTEAFF. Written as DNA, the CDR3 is TGTGCCAGCAGTGAAAGGGTGGTGAACACTGAAGCTTTCTTT.

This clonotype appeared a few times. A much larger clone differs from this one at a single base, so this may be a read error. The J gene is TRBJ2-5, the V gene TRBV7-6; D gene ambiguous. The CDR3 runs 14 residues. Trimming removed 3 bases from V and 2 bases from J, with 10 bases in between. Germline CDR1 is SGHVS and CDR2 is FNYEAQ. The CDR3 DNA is TGTGCCAGCAGCTTTGGTACAGTTCAAGAGACCCAGTACTTC. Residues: CASSFGTVQETQYF.

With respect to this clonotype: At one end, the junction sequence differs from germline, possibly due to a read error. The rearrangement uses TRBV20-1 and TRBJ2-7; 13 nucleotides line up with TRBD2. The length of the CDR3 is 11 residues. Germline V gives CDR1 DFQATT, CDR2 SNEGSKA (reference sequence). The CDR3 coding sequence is TGCAGTGCTGGACTAGCGGGGGCCTCCAACTTC. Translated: CSAGLAGASNF.

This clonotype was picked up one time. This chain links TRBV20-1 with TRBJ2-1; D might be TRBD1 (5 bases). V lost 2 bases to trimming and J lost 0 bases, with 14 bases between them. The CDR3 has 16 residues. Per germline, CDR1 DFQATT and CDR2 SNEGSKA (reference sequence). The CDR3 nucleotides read TGCAGTGCTAGACACGCACAGGTGAGCTCCTACAATGAGCAGTTCTTC. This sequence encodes CSARHAQVSSYNEQFF.

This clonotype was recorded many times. The CDR3, as DNA: TGTGCCAGTAGGAGCCGCGCGGGGCCTAGCACAGATACGCAGTATTTT. The encoded protein is CASRSRAGPSTDTQYF. The chain has TRBV19 and TRBJ2-3, with D tentatively TRBD2 (6 bases). The CDR3 has 16 amino acids. CDR1 and CDR2 from the germline V gene are LNHDA and SQIVND (reference sequence). With 6 bases removed from V and 0 bases from J, the gap between germline ends came to 16 bases.

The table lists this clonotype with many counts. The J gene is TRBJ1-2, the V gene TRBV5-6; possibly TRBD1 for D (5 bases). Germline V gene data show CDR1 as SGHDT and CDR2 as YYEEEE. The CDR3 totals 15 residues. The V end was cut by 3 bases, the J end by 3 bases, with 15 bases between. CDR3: CASSWIGGLDYGYTF. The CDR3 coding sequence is TGTGCCAGCAGCTGGATCGGGGGTTTGGACTATGGCTACACCTTC.

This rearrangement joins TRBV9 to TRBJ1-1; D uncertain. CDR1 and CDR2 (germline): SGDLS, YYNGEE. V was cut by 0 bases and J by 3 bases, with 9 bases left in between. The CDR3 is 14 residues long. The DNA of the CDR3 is TGTGCCAGCAGCGTAGAGGTGAGGGACACTGAAGCTTTCTTT. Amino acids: CASSVEVRDTEAFF.

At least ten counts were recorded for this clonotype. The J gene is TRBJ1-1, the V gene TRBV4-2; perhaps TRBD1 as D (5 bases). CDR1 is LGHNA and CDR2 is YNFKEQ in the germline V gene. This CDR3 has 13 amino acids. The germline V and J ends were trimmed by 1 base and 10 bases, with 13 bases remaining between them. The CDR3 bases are TGTGCCAGCAGCCAAGGACAGTCGGTGGGAGCTTTCTTT. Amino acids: CASSQGQSVGAFF.

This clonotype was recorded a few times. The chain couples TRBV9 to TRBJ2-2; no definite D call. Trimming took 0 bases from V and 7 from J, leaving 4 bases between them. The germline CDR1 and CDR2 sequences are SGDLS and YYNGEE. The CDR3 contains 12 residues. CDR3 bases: TGTGCCAGCAGCGTAGGGAACGGGGAGCTGTTTTTT. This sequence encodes CASSVGNGELFF.